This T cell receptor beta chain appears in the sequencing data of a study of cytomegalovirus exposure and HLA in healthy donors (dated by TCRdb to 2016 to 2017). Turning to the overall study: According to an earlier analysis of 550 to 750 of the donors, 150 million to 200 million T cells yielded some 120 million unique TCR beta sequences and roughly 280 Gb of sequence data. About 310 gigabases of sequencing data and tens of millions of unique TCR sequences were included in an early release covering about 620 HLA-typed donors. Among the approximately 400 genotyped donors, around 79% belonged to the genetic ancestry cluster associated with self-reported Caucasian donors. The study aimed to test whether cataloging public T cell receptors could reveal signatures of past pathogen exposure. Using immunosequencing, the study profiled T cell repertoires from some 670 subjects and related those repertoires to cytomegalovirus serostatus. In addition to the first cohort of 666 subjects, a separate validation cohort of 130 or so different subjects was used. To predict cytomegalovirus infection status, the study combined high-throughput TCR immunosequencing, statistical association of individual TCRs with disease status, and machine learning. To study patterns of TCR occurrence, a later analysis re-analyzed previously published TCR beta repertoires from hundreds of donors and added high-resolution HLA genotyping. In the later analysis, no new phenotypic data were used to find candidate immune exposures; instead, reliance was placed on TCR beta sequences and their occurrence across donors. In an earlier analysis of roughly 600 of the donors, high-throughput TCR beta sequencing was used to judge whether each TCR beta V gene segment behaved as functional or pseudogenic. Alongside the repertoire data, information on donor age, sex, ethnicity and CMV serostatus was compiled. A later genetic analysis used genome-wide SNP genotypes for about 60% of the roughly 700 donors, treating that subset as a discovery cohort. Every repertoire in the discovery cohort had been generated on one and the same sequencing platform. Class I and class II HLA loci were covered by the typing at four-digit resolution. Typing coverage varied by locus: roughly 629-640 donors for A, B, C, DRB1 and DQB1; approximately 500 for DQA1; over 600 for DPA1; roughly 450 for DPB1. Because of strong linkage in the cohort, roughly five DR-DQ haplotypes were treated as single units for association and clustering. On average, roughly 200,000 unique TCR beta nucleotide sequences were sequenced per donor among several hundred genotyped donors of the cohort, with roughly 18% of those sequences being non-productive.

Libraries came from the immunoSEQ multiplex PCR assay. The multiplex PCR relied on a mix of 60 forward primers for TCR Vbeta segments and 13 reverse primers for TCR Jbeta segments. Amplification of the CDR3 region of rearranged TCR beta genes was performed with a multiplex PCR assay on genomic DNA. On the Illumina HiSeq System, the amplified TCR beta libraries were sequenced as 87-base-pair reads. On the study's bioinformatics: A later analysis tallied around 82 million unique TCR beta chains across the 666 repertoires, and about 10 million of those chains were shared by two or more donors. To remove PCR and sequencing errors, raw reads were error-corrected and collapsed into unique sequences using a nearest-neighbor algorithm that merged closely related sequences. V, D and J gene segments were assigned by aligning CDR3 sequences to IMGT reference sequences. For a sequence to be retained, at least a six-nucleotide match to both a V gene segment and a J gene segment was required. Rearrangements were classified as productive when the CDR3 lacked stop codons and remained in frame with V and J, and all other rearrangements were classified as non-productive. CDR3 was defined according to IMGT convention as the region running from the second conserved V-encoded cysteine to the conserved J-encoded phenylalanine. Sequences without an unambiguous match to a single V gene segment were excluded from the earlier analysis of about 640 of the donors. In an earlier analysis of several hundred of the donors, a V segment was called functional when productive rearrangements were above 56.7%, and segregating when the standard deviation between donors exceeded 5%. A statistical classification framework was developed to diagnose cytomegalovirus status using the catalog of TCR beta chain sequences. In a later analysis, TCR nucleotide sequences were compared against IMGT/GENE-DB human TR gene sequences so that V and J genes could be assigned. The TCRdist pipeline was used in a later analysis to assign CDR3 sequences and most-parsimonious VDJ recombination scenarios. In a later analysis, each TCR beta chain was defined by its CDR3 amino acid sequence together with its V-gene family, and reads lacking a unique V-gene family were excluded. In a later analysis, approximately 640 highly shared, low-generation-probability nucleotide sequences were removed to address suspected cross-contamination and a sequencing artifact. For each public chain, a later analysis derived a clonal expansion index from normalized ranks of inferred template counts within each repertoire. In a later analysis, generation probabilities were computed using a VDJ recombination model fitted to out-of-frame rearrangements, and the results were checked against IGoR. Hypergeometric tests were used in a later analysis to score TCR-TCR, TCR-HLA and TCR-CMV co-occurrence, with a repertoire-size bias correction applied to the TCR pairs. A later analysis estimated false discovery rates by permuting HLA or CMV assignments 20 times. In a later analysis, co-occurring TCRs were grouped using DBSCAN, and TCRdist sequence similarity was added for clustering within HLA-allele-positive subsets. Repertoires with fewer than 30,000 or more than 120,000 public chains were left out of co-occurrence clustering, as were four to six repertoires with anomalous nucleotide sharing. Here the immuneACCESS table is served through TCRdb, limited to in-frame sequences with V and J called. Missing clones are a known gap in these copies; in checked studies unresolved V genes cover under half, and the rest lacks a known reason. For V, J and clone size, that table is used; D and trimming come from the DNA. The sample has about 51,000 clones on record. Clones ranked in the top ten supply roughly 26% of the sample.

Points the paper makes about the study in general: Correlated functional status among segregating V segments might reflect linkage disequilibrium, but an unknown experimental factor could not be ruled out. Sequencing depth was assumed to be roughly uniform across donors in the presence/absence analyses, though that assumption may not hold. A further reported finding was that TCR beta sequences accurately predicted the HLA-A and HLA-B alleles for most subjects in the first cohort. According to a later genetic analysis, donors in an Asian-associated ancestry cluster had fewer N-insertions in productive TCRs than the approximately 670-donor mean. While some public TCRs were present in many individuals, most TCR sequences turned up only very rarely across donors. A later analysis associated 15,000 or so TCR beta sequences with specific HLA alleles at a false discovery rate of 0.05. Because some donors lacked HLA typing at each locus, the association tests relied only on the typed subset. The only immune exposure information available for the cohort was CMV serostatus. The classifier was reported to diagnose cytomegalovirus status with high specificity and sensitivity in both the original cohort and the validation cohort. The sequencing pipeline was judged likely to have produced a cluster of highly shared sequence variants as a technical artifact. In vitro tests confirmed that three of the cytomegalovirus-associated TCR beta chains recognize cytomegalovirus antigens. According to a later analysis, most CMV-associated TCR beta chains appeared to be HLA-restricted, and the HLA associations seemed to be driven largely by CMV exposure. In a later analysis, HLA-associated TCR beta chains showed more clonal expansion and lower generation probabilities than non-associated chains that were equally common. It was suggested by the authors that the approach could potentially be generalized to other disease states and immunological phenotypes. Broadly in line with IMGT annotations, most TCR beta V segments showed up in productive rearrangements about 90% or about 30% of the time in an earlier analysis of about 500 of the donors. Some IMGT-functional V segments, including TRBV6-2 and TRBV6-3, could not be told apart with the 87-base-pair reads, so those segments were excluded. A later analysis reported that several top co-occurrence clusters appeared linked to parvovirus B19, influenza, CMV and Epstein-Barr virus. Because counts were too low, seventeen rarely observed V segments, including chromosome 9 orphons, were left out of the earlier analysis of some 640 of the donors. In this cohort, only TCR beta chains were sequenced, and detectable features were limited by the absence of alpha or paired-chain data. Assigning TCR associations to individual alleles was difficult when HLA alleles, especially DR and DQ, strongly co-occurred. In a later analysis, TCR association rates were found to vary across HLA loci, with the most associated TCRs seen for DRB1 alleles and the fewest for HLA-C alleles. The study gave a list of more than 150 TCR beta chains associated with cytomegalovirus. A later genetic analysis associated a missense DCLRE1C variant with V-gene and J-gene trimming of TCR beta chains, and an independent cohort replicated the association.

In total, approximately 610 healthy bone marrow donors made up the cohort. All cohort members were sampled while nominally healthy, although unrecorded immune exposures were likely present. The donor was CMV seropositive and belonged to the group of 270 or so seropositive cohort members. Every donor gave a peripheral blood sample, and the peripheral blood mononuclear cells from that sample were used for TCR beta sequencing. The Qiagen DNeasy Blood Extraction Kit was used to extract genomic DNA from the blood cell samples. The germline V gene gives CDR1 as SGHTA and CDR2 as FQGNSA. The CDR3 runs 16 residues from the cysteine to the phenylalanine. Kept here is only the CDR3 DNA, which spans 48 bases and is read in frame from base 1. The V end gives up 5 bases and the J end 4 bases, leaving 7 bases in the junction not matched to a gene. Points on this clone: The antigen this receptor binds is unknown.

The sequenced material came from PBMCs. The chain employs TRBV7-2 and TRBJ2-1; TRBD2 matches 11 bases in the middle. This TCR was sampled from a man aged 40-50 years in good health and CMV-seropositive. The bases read TGTGCCAGCAGCCAAGATTCTAGCGGGGGGTACAATGAGCAGTTCTTC. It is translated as CASSQDSSGGYNEQFF.